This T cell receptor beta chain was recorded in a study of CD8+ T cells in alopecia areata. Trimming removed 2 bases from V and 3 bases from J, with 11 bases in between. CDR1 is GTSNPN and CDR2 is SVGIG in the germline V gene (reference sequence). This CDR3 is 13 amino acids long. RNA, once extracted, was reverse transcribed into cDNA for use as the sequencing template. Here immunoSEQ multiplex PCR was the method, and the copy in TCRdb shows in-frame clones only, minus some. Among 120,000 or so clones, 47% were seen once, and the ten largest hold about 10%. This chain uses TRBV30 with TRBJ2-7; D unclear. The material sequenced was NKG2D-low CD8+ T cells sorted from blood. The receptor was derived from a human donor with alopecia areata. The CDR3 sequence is CAWSRPGRYEQYF. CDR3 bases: TGTGCCTGGAGTCGGCCAGGCCGCTACGAGCAGTACTTC.